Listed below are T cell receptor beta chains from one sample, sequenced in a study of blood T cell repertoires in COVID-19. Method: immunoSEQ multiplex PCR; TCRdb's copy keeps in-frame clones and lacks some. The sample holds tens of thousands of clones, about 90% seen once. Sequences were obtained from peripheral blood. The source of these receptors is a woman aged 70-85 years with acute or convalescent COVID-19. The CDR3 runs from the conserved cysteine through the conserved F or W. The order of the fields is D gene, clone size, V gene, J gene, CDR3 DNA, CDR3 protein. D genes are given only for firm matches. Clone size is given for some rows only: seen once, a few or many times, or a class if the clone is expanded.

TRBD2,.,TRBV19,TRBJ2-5,TGTGCCAGCTCCTATAGCGGGGGGGGGCAAGAGACCCAGTACTTC,CASSYSGGGQETQYF
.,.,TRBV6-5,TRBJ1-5,TGTGCCAGCAGTTACACTGGCGGGGGTGATCAGCCCCAGCATTTT,CASSYTGGGDQPQHF
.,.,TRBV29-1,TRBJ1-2,TGCAGCGTTGTATCTGGCTACACCTTC,CSVVSGYTF
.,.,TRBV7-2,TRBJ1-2,TGTGCCAGCAGCTTTAACAGGGCGGATGGCTACACCTTC,CASSFNRADGYTF
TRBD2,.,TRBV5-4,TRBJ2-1,TGTGCCAGCAGCTTGGGGCTAGCGGGGGGGCTCAGGTACAATGAGCAGTTCTTC,CASSLGLAGGLRYNEQFF
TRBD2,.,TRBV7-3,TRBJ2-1,TGTGCCAGCAGCTTAACGGGGACTAGCGTACATGAGCAGTTCTTC,CASSLTGTSVHEQFF
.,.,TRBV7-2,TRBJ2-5,TGTGCCAGCAGCGAAAACCGGGTGTTGCAAGAGACCCAGTACTTC,CASSENRVLQETQYF
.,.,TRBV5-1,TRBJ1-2,TGCGCCAGCAGAATGACAGGTTCCTATGGCTACACCTTC,CASRMTGSYGYTF
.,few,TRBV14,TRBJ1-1,TGTGCCAGCAGCCGGAGCACTGAAGCTTTCTTT,CASSRSTEAFF
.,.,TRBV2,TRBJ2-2,TGTGCCAGCGCGATCGAAGACACCGGGGAGCTGTTTTTT,CASAIEDTGELFF
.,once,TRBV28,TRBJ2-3,TGTGCCAGCAGTGGACAGACCTTCACAGATACGCAGTATTTT,CASSGQTFTDTQYF
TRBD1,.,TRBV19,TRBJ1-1,TGTGCCAGTAGTACCGGGGACAGACTGAACACTGAAGCTTTCTTT,CASSTGDRLNTEAFF
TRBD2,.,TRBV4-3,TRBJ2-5,TGCGCCAGCAGCCAAGAAGGAGGACTAGCGGGAGGCGACGTGACCCAGTACTTC,CASSQEGGLAGGDVTQYF
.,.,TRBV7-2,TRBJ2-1,TGTGCCAGCAGCTCTTCGACCCCGGGACTGGCCAACAATGAGCAGTTCTTC,CASSSSTPGLANNEQFF
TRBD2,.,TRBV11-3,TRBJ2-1,TGTGCCAGCAGCCAAAGGCCGGGACTAGCGGTGAACAATGAGCAGTTCTTC,CASSQRPGLAVNNEQFF
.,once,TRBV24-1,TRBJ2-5,TGTGCCACCAGCCCCGCGAGTGAAGAGACCCAGTACTTC,CATSPASEETQYF
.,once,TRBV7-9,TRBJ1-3,TGTGCCAGCATCCCCCCGAGATCTGGAAACACCATATATTTT,CASIPPRSGNTIYF
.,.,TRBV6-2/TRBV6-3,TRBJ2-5,TGTGCCAGCAGTTACTCGAGTGCGTGGGCCGGGACCCAGTACTTC,CASSYSSAWAGTQYF
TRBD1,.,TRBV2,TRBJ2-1,TGTGCCAGCAGAAGAGGACAGGGCGAAGAGCAGTTCTTC,CASRRGQGEEQFF
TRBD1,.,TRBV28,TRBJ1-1,TGTGCCAGCATTCTAGGACAGGGGGCGCGGAACACTGAAGCTTTCTTT,CASILGQGARNTEAFF
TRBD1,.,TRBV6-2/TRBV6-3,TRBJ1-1,TGTGCCAGCAGCCTCAATATCCTCCGACAGGGAGGCACGAACACTGAAGCTTTCTTT,CASSLNILRQGGTNTEAFF
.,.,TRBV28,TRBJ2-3,TGTGCCAGCAGTTTCGGACATACTAGCACAGATACGCAGTATTTT,CASSFGHTSTDTQYF
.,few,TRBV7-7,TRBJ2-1,TGTGCCAGCAGCTTAGAACACACCTCCTACAATGAGCAGTTCTTC,CASSLEHTSYNEQFF
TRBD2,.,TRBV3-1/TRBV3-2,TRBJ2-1,TGTGCCAGCAGCCGTCGGCTAGCGGGAGCGTCCTACAATGAGCAGTTCTTC,CASSRRLAGASYNEQFF
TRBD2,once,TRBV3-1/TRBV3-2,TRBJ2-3,TGTGCCAGCAGCCAGGGGACTAGCGGGGGGCCGTCAGATACGCAGTATTTT,CASSQGTSGGPSDTQYF
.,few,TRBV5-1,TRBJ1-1,TGCGCCAGCAGCTTGACGGTCCAGAACACTGAAGCTTTCTTT,CASSLTVQNTEAFF
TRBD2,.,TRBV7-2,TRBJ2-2,TGTGCCAGCAGCCCGCGGGGGGGTGGCGGGGAGCTGTTTTTT,CASSPRGGGGELFF
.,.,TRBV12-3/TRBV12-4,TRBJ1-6,TGTGCCAGCAGTTTCGGTGATTCACCCCTCCACTTT,CASSFGDSPLHF
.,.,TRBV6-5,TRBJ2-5,TGTGCCAGCAGTTACGAGGTATACAGGCCGGAGACCCAGTACTTC,CASSYEVYRPETQYF
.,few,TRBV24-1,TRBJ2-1,TGTGCCACCAGTGATTTGGAAGGAGGGGTTAATGAGCAGTTCTTC,CATSDLEGGVNEQFF
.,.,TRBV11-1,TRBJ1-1,TGTGCCAGCAGCAAACAGGGTTTCACTGAAGCTTTCTTT,CASSKQGFTEAFF
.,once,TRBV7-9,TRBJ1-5,TGTGCCACTGGGGGAGGGCCGGGCAATCAGCCCCAGCATTTT,CATGGGPGNQPQHF